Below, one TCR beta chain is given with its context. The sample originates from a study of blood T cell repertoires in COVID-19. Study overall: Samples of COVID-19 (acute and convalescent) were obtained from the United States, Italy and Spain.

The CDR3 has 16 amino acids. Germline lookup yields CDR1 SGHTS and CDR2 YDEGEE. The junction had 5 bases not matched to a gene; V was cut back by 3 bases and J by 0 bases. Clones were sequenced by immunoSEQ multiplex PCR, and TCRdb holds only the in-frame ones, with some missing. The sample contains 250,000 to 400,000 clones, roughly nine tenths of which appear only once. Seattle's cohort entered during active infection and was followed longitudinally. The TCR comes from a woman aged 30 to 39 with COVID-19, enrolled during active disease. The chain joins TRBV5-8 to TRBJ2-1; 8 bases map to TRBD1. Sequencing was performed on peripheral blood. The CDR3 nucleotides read TGTGCCAGCAGCTCCGGGGACAGGAGCTCCTACAATGAGCAGTTCTTC. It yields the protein CASSSGDRSSYNEQFF.